The 21 T cell receptor beta chains listed next were all sequenced from one sample in a study of graft-versus-host responses after intestinal transplantation. Profiling relied on immunoSEQ multiplex PCR, and the TCRdb table lists in-frame clones only, not all of them. This sample has about 29,000 clones, with approximately 90% found just once. Specimen: PBMCs, collected about 460 days after intestinal transplantation. These receptors were obtained from a human patient who received an intestinal transplant, so some T cells may come from the graft donor.

The CDR3 spells CASSPGPYSNQPQHF. The CDR3 nucleotides are TGTGCCAGCAGCCCCGGACCATATAGCAATCAGCCCCAGCATTTT. The V call is TRBV7-6, the J call TRBJ1-5; D gene unclear. Trimming pared 5 bases from V and 0 bases from J, leaving 11 bases between. The germline gives CDR1 SGHVS, CDR2 FNYEAQ. The CDR3 has 15 residues.

This chain joins TRBV9 and TRBJ2-2; a possible D gene is TRBD2 (6 bases). The V and J ends lost 5 bases and 5 bases respectively, with 10 bases between them. Per germline, CDR1 SGDLS and CDR2 YYNGEE. The CDR3 is 13 amino acids. CDR3 loop: CASSWRGTGELFF. DNA for the CDR3: TGTGCCAGCAGTTGGCGGGGTACCGGGGAGCTGTTTTTT.

This clone was detected only a few times. V is TRBV7-9 and J is TRBJ2-3; D possibly uses TRBD1 or TRBD2 (6 bases each). V dropped 5 bases and J dropped 8 bases, with 11 bases sitting between them. The CDR3 is 12 amino acids. The germline CDR1 and CDR2 sequences are SEHNR and FQNEAQ (reference sequence). CDR3 DNA sequence: TGTGCCAGCAGCCGACAGGAGGGTACGCAGTATTTT. It translates to CASSRQEGTQYF.

The V gene is TRBV4-3, the J gene TRBJ2-7; D might be TRBD1 (6 bases). Germline V gene sequence: CDR1 LGHNA, CDR2 YSLEER. This CDR3 has 16 amino acids. The V gene lost 2 bases and the J gene lost 0 bases, with 14 bases spanning the gap. CDR3 bases: TGCGCCAGCAGCCAATTGGTTGGGACACTCTCCTACGAGCAGTACTTC. Residues: CASSQLVGTLSYEQYF.

This chain uses TRBV5-6 with TRBJ2-1, with 7 bases lining up with TRBD2. This CDR3 is built from 17 residues. The J segment lost 2 bases and the V segment lost 0 bases, leaving 8 bases of the junction unmatched. From germline, CDR1 is SGHDT and CDR2 YYEEEE. The CDR3 loop is CASSLVGAGLTYNEQFF. For the CDR3, the DNA is TGTGCCAGCAGCTTGGTCGGAGCGGGGTTAACCTACAATGAGCAGTTCTTC.

The V and J genes are TRBV28 and TRBJ2-2; D not resolved. Germline CDR1 and CDR2: MDHEN and SYDVKM. The CDR3 totals 13 residues. V gave up 2 bases and J gave up 1 base, with 2 bases separating them. DNA for the CDR3: TGTGCCAGCAGTTTAGGGAACACCGGGGAGCTGTTTTTT. Residues: CASSLGNTGELFF.

V and J are TRBV27 and TRBJ1-1; D is undetermined. The CDR3 consists of 12 residues. V lost 2 bases and J lost 4, with 5 bases in between. The V gene's germline CDR1 is MNHEY and CDR2 SMNVEV (reference sequence). The CDR3 region has the DNA TGTGCCAGCAGTTTACCCTGCACTGAAGCTTTCTTT. It codes for CASSLPCTEAFF.

This clone appeared a few times. The gene calls are TRBV21-1 and TRBJ1-4; the table's D call, TRBD1, was not checked against the DNA. TRBV21-1 is flagged as a pseudogene. The CDR3 is 14 amino acids. CDR3 nucleotides: TGTGCCAGCAGCAAAGGGACAGGGAATGAAAAACTGTTTTTT. Translating it yields CASSKGTGNEKLFF.

The chain uses TRBV4-1 and TRBJ1-1; D is unresolved. The germline CDR1 and CDR2 sequences are MGHRA and YSYEKL. CDR3 size: 14 residues. V dropped 5 bases and J dropped 1 base, with 11 bases sitting between them. For the CDR3, the DNA is TGCGCCAGCAGCTACATATCAGGGAACACTGAAGCTTTCTTT. Amino acids: CASSYISGNTEAFF.

The genes are TRBV9 and TRBJ2-1, with 10 bases aligning to TRBD2. V dropped 2 bases and J dropped 2; count of bases not matched to a gene: 4. CDR3 length: 16 residues. CDR1 SGDLS and CDR2 YYNGEE come from the germline V gene. CDR3 region: CASSVPGTSAYNEQFF. CDR3 bases: TGTGCCAGCAGCGTCCCCGGGACTAGCGCCTACAATGAGCAGTTCTTC.

V gene TRBV4-1 combines with J gene TRBJ2-7; D possibly corresponds to TRBD1 (5 bases). The CDR3 totals 14 residues. Germline CDR1 reads MGHRA; CDR2 reads YSYEKL. V was clipped by 5 bases and J by 0 bases, with 11 bases between them. The CDR3 protein is CASSVDSPSYEQYF. CDR3 bases: TGCGCCAGCAGCGTCGACAGTCCCTCCTACGAGCAGTACTTC.

V is TRBV15 and J is TRBJ1-5; no definite D call. Trimming removed 0 bases from V and 3 bases from J, with 9 bases in between. Germline V gives CDR1 LNHNV, CDR2 YYDKDF (reference sequence). The CDR3 runs to 15 residues. CDR3 DNA: TGTGCCACCAGCAGAGATCGTGGCCCCAATCAGCCCCAGCATTTT. It codes for CATSRDRGPNQPQHF.

V and J are TRBV18 and TRBJ2-2, with TRBD1 identical over 8 bases. After removal of 3 bases from V and 0 bases from J, the junction contained 6 bases not matched to a gene. From germline, CDR1 is KGHSH and CDR2 LQKENI. The CDR3 has 17 amino acids. The CDR3 loop is CASSPILGQANTGELFF. In DNA form, the CDR3 reads TGTGCCAGCTCACCGATACTGGGACAGGCGAACACCGGGGAGCTGTTTTTT.

J is TRBJ2-1 and V is TRBV7-6, with D maybe TRBD1 (6 bases). The CDR3 contains 14 residues. Germline assignment: CDR1 SGHVS and CDR2 FNYEAQ. Trimming removed 3 bases at V and 6 bases at J, with 12 bases between. This CDR3 reads CASSFVDSTNEQFF. In nucleotides, the CDR3 is TGTGCCAGCAGCTTCGTGGACAGTACCAATGAGCAGTTCTTC. Combining the CDR3 with reference TRBV7-6 and TRBJ2-1 gives the whole variable domain GAGVSQSPRYKVTKRGQDVALRCDPISGHVSLYWYRQALGQGPEFLTYFNYEAQQDKSGLPNDRFSAERPEGSISTLTIQRTEQRDSAMYRCASSFVDSTNEQFFGPGTRLTVL.

This chain joins TRBV6-5 and TRBJ1-5; D gene uncertain. This CDR3 has 14 residues. Trimming removed 6 bases at V and 2 bases at J, with 11 bases between. The germline CDR1 and CDR2 sequences are MNHEY and SVGAGI. The CDR3 DNA reads as TGTGCCAGCAGCGCCATGTTGGGCAATCAGCCCCAGCATTTT. It yields the protein CASSAMLGNQPQHF.

Here the CDR3 reads CASSPFAGGYNEQFF. CDR3 nucleotides: TGTGCCAGCTCACCCTTTGCGGGGGGCTACAATGAGCAGTTCTTC. This chain uses TRBV18 with TRBJ2-1; 8 bases are shared with TRBD2. CDR3 length: 15 residues. CDR1 is KGHSH, CDR2 LQKENI, per germline. J lost 3 bases, V lost 3 bases, and 4 bases had no gene match.

The chain uses TRBV7-9 and TRBJ2-2; 8 bases line up with TRBD1. The CDR3 runs to 16 residues. In germline, CDR1 is SEHNR, CDR2 FQNEAQ (reference sequence). V was pared by 5 bases and J by 1 base, with 6 bases of the junction left unmatched. CDR3 protein: CASSTFRGLNTGELFF. CDR3 bases: TGTGCCAGCAGCACATTCAGGGGGCTGAACACCGGGGAGCTGTTTTTT.

The chain links TRBV5-1 to TRBJ2-7; D ambiguous. Trimming left V 4 bases short and J 3 bases short, with 20 bases between. The CDR3 extends over 16 amino acids. Per the germline V gene, CDR1 is SGHRS and CDR2 is YFSETQ. The CDR3 DNA sequence: TGCGCCAGCAGCCCTGGTTACACCTCGAGGAGCTACGAGCAGTACTTC. Translated: CASSPGYTSRSYEQYF.

V gene TRBV27 combines with J gene TRBJ2-2, with 9 nucleotides matching TRBD2. Trimming took 5 bases from V and 8 from J; bases not matched to a gene: 3. CDR1 MNHEY and CDR2 SMNVEV come from the germline V gene (reference sequence). This CDR3 comprises 13 residues. The CDR3 here is CASSQSGRGELFF. The CDR3 DNA reads TGTGCCAGCAGTCAGAGCGGGAGGGGGGAGCTGTTTTTT.

J is TRBJ2-7 and V is TRBV7-2, with 11 bases that match TRBD2. V was clipped by 1 base and J by 4 bases; unmatched bases: 6. CDR3 length equals 16 residues. Germline loops: CDR1 SGHTA, CDR2 FQGNSA. The CDR3 DNA sequence: TGTGCCAGCAGCTTAGACACTAGCGGGAGTAGGTACGAGCAGTACTTC. This codes for CASSLDTSGSRYEQYF.

This clone appeared a few times. The chain recombines TRBV7-9 with TRBJ2-4; 8 bases agree with TRBD1. Germline CDR1 is SEHNR and CDR2 is FQNEAQ (reference sequence). V was pared by 0 bases and J by 5 bases, with 6 bases of the junction left unmatched. The CDR3 is 16 amino acids. CDR3 nucleotide sequence: TGTGCCAGCAGCTTAGCCCAGGGGGCCCCTGAAAACATTCAGTACTTC. Its protein product is CASSLAQGAPENIQYF.